This T cell receptor (beta chain) is from a study of human T cells and chemical hapten exposure. Study observations and caveats: With regard to DPC sensitization, TCRs above 1 in 1000 frequency did not change.

Sample time point: patch test 2, 6 weeks after DPC sensitization. Treatment described: therapeutic diphenylcyclopropenone sensitization with weekly scalp DPC. Unmatched junction bases numbered 4, after V lost 5 bases and J lost 4 bases. The CDR3 has 13 residues. This clonotype was seen repeatedly, ten times or more. Its antigen is currently unknown. TCRdb ran MiXCR on the RACE reads and lists one entry per CDR3 protein. Altogether roughly 380,000 distinct CDR3 sequences are present, about 6% being singletons, with the ten largest covering roughly 5.4%. The gene calls are TRBV12-3 or TRBV12-4 and TRBJ1-1; 7 nucleotides match TRBD1. The source material was whole blood, sampled in connection with sensitization to the hapten diphenylcyclopropenone (DPC). This receptor was taken from a woman aged 18-30 years with alopecia areata. Some clones in this sample may be carry-over from other donors' samples. The CDR3 coding sequence is TGTGCCAGCAGTACCTACAGGGGCACTGAAGCTTTCTTT. As protein: CASSTYRGTEAFF.